This paragraph covers one T cell receptor (beta chain) sequence. Antigen specificity is unknown. This entry comes from a study of blood T cells in healthy people across ages. Study-wide results and caveats: Diversity figures based on one million T cells were deemed too low.

Through a sample-barcoded 5' primer and a J-beta primer mix, a second PCR was run for roughly 6 to 11 cycles. TCRdb independently ran MiXCR on the 5' RACE reads; one entry per CDR3 protein. The sample yields more than 1.4 million distinct CDR3 sequences, around two fifths seen once. The CDR3 covers 9 residues. The germline gives CDR1 DFQATT, CDR2 SNEGSKA (reference sequence). Trimming left V 5 bases short and J 8 bases short, with 4 bases between. This chain links TRBV20-1 with TRBJ2-1, with D uncertain. What was sequenced was blood. The receptor comes from a woman younger than 35 in good health. CDR3 DNA: TGCAGTGCTCGTCATGAGCAGTTCTTC. It specifies CSARHEQFF.